The clone carrying this T cell receptor (beta chain) was seen more than once but under ten times. Its target is unknown. On the basis of clinical symptoms, serum thyroxine and TRAb, thyroid ultrasound and orbital computed tomography, diagnoses were made. The sample originates from a study of T cells in Graves' hyperthyroidism and ophthalmopathy. Points from the study as a whole: Most clonotypes expanded in the thyroid (above 0.001) were also present in blood.

The CDR3 loop spans 15 amino acids. Germline CDR1 is MGHRA and CDR2 is YSYEKL. The V end lost 0 bases, the J end lost 3 bases, and 12 bases lay between the germline ends. TCR beta CDR3 regions were amplified from RNA. Using the HTBI primer set, a first-round RT-PCR was run on the TCR CDR3. A single record per CDR3 protein comes from TCRdb applying MiXCR to the multiplex PCR reads. The table includes hundreds of thousands of distinct CDR3 sequences, about 19% detected once. The sample consisted of blood. The genes are TRBV4-1 and TRBJ2-7; D is tentatively TRBD1 or TRBD2 (5 bases each). This receptor was taken from a woman aged 45-59 years with Graves' hyperthyroidism that later progressed to Graves' ophthalmopathy. The CDR3 spells CASSQDSGTDYEQYF. CDR3 DNA sequence: TGCGCCAGCAGCCAAGATTCCGGGACGGACTACGAGCAGTACTTC.